This T cell receptor (beta chain) was sequenced in a study of blood T cell repertoires in COVID-19 (dated by TCRdb to the early 2020s). The study in broad terms: Samples covering the acute and convalescent phases of COVID-19 were provided by collaborators in the United States, Italy and Spain. Subjects who had been exposed to COVID-19, were actively infected with it, or had recovered from it provided the deeply sampled blood TCRbeta repertoires that made up the dataset. Samples came from the ongoing ImmuneRACE study (first 160 participants) plus 1,254 subjects from 6 global collaborators. The repertoires were released in a freely available public database meant as a resource for research on the immune response to SARS-CoV-2. Where available, HLA class I and class II types were obtained from metadata supplied by the sample provider rather than from assay-based typing. The sample metadata nearly always contained a de-identified subject ID, COVID-19 status, age in years and sex. The prospective study material was composed of cDNA or gDNA derived from T cells, B-cell-depleted T cells, or PBMCs. What the study reported, not specific to this receptor: The quantity of clinical and demographic metadata differed by source and by participant and was supplied without curation.

Whole blood was collected in K2EDTA tubes by collaborating institutions according to the institutions' own protocols. For TCRbeta analysis, collaborator samples were shipped as frozen whole blood, as isolated PBMCs, or as DNA extracted from either sample type. The immunoSEQ Assay, a bias-controlled multiplex PCR, was used to amplify TCRbeta CDR3 regions from genomic DNA. The original pipeline was this. The number of nucleated cells in each sample was estimated from the amplification of reference gene primers within the assay. To quantify the absolute abundance of each unique TCRbeta CDR3 rearrangement, sequence reads were collapsed and filtered. For each sample, productive Simpson clonality was calculated as the square root of Simpson's diversity index over productive rearrangements. The source is immuneACCESS, and TCRdb retained only in-frame sequences with V and J called. Part of the clones is not carried over; for the studies checked, unresolved V genes explain less than half of this, and the remainder is unexplained. That table supplies the V and J calls and clone size; D and trimming were determined from the DNA. This sample holds around 260,000 clones; roughly 86% were observed only once. The ten largest clones capture approximately 0.7% of the sample.

Note on this clone: Its specific antigen is unknown. No per-base quality is available; no much larger clone lies one base away.

Including the terminal cysteine and phenylalanine, the CDR3 comprises 13 residues. Just the 39-base CDR3 DNA is kept, in frame starting at base 1. Via the germline V gene, CDR1 is KGHSH and CDR2 LQKENI. V loses 4 bases, J loses 7 bases, and the germline ends lie 13 bases apart. This clonotype was sampled from a human donor in a cohort sampled during active COVID-19. The V and J genes are TRBV18 and TRBJ1-1; no D gene is confidently identified. Sequenced input: peripheral blood. The nucleotides read TGTGCCAGCTCACTCCGGGAAGGAGATGAAGCTTTCTTT. Its translation reads: CASSLREGDEAFF.